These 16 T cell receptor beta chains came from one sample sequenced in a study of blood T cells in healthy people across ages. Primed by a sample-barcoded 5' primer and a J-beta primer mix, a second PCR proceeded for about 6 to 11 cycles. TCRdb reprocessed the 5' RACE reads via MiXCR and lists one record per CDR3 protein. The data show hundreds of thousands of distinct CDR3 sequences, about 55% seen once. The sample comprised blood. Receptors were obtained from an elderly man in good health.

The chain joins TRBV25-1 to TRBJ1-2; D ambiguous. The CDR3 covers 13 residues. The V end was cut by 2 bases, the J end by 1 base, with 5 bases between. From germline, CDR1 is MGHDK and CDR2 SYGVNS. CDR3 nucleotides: TGTGCCAGCAGTGAACTGTTTAACTATGGCTACACCTTC. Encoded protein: CASSELFNYGYTF.

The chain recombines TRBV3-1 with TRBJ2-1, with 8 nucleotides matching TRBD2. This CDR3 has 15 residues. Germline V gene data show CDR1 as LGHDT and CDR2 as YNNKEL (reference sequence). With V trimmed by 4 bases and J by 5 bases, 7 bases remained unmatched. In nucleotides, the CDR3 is TGTGCCAGCAGCCCCGTAGCGGGGATAGACAATGAGCAGTTCTTC. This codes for CASSPVAGIDNEQFF.

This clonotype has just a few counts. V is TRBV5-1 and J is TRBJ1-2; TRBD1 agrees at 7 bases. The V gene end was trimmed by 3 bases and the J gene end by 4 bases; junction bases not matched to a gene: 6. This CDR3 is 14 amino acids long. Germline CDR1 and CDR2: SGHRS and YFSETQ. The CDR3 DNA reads TGCGCCAGCAGCTCTCAACAGGGGCCCTATGGCTACACCTTC. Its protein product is CASSSQQGPYGYTF. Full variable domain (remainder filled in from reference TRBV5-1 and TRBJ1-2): KAGVTQTPRYLIKTRGQQVTLSCSPISGHRSVSWYQQTPGQGLQFLFEYFSETQRNKGNFPGRFSGRQFSNSRSEMNVSTLELGDSALYLCASSSQQGPYGYTFGSGTRLTVV.

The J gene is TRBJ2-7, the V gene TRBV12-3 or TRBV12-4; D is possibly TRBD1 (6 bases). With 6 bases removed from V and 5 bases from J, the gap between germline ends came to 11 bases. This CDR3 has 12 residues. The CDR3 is CASRQDRHEQYF. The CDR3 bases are TGTGCCAGCAGACAAGACAGGCACGAGCAGTACTTC.

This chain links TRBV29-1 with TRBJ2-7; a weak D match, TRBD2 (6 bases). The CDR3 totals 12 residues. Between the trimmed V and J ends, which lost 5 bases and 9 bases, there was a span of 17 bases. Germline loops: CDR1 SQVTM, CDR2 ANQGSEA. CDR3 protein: CSVFIGLGGQYF. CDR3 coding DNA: TGCAGCGTTTTTATTGGGTTGGGGGGGCAGTACTTC.

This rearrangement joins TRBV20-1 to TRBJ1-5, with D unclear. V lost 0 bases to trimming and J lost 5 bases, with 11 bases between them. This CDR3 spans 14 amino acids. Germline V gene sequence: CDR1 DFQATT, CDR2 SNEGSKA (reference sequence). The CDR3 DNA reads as TGCAGTGCTAGAGATGCGGGTGGGGATCAGCCCCAGCATTTT. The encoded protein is CSARDAGGDQPQHF.

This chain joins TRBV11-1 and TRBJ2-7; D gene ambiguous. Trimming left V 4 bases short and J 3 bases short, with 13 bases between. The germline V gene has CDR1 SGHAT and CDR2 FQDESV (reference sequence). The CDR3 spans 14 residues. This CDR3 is CASSSQVGSYEQYF. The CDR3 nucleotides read TGTGCCAGCAGCTCGCAGGTAGGAAGCTACGAGCAGTACTTC.

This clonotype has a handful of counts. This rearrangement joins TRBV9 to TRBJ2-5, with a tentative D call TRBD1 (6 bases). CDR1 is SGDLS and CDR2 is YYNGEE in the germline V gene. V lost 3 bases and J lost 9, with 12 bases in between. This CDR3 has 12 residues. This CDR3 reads CASSALSGAQYF. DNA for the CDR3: TGTGCCAGCAGCGCCCTCTCAGGGGCCCAGTACTTC.

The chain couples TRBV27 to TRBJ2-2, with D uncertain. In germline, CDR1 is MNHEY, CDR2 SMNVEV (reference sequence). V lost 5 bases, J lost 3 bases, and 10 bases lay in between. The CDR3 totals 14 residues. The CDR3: CASSPIGYTGELFF. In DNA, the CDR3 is TGTGCCAGCAGTCCCATAGGGTACACCGGGGAGCTGTTTTTT.

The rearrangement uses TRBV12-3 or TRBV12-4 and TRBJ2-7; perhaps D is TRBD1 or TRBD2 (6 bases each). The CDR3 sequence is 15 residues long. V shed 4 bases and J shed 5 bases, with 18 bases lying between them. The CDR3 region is CASSWGPAGRNEQYF. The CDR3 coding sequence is TGTGCCAGCAGTTGGGGGCCGGCGGGGAGGAACGAGCAGTACTTC.

Here the CDR3 DNA reads TGCGCCAGCACTCACACGGGAGGGCCGGAATACGAGCAGTACTTC. Protein: CASTHTGGPEYEQYF. The chain carries TRBV5-1 and TRBJ2-7; 8 nucleotides agree with TRBD2. CDR1 is SGHRS and CDR2 is YFSETQ in the germline V gene. The CDR3 has 15 residues. Unmatched junction bases numbered 12, after V lost 6 bases and J lost 4 bases.

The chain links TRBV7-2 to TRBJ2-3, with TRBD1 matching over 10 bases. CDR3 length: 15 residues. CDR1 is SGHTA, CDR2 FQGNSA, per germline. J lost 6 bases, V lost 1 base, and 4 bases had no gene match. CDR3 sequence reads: CASSLVGDRGDTQYF. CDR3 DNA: TGTGCCAGCAGCTTAGTTGGGGACAGGGGTGATACGCAGTATTTT.

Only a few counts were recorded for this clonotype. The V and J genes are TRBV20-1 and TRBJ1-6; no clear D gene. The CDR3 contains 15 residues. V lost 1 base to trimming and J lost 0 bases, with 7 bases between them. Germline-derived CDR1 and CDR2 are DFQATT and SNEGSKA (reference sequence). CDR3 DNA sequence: TGCAGTGCTAGAGTCGCGGGCTCCTATAATTCACCCCTCCACTTT. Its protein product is CSARVAGSYNSPLHF.

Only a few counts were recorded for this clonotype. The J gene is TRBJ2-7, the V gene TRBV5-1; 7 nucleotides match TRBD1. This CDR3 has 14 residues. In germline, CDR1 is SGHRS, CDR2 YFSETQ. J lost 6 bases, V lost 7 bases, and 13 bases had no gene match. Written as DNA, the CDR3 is TGCGCCAGCCGGCACCGGGACAGCCTCGGCGAGCAGTACTTC. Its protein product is CASRHRDSLGEQYF. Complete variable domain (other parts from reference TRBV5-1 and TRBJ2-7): KAGVTQTPRYLIKTRGQQVTLSCSPISGHRSVSWYQQTPGQGLQFLFEYFSETQRNKGNFPGRFSGRQFSNSRSEMNVSTLELGDSALYLCASRHRDSLGEQYFGPGTRLTVT.

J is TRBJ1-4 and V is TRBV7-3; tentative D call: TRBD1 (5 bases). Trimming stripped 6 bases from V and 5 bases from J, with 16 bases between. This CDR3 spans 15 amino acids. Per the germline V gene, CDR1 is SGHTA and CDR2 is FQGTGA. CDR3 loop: CASSRDDRPNEKLFF. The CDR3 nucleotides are TGTGCCAGCAGTCGGGACGACCGACCGAATGAAAAACTGTTTTTT.

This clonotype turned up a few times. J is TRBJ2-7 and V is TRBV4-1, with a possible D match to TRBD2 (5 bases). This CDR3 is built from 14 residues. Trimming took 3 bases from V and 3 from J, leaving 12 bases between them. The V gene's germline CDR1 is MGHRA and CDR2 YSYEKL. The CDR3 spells CASSHRMDFYEQYF. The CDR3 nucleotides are TGCGCCAGCAGCCACCGAATGGACTTCTACGAGCAGTACTTC.